Listed below are T cell receptor beta chains from one sample, sequenced in a study of cytomegalovirus exposure and HLA in healthy donors. Sequenced by immunoSEQ multiplex PCR; TCRdb stores in-frame clones only, minus some. Of about 190,000 clones listed, 84% were seen once; the top ten hold around 0.24%. The sequencing input was PBMCs. All receptors come from a boy between 10 and 17 years old in good health and CMV-seronegative. Both conserved end residues are part of each CDR3. Each record gives: V gene, clone size, J gene, D gene, CDR3 protein, CDR3 DNA. D genes are given only for firm matches. Where a row states a size, it is once, few, many or the class of an expanded clone; other rows omit it.

TRBV6-5	once	TRBJ1-1	-	CASSARGLNTEAFF	TGTGCCAGCAGCGCGCGGGGGTTGAACACTGAAGCTTTCTTT
TRBV19	-	TRBJ1-4	-	CASSIGTGLDEKLFF	TGTGCCAGTAGTATAGGTACAGGTCTCGATGAAAAACTGTTTTTT
TRBV19	-	TRBJ1-1	-	CASSIGQLNTEAFF	TGTGCCAGTAGTATAGGACAGCTAAACACTGAAGCTTTCTTT
TRBV5-1	once	TRBJ2-7	TRBD1	CASRETGNYEQYF	TGCGCCAGTCGAGAGACAGGGAACTACGAGCAGTACTTC
TRBV27	-	TRBJ2-7	-	CASKPQTVYEQYF	TGTGCCAGCAAGCCCCAGACAGTCTACGAGCAGTACTTC
TRBV4-3	-	TRBJ1-2	TRBD1	CASSQATPGTGGSGYTF	TGCGCCAGCAGCCAAGCGACCCCCGGGACAGGGGGTAGCGGCTACACCTTC
TRBV2	-	TRBJ2-2	-	CASSEQLGTGELFF	TGTGCCAGCAGTGAGCAGCTCGGGACCGGGGAGCTGTTTTTT
TRBV27	-	TRBJ1-4	-	CASSPGLRALLFF	TGTGCCAGCAGTCCAGGACTACGGGCGTTACTGTTTTTT
TRBV5-1	-	TRBJ1-5	-	CASSLRPQGSNQPQHF	TGCGCCAGCAGCTTGAGGCCTCAGGGGAGCAATCAGCCCCAGCATTTT
TRBV7-8	-	TRBJ2-6	-	CASTQGSGANVLTF	TGTGCCAGCACCCAGGGCTCTGGGGCCAACGTCCTGACTTTC
TRBV21-1	-	TRBJ2-1	-	CASSKAPYDEQFF	TGTGCCAGCAGCAAAGCTCCCTACGATGAGCAGTTCTTC
TRBV7-2	-	TRBJ1-2	-	CASSLGRVNGYTF	TGTGCCAGCAGCCTCGGGAGGGTTAATGGCTACACCTTC
TRBV7-8	-	TRBJ2-7	TRBD1	CASSLVPGQGFDEQYF	TGTGCCAGCAGCTTAGTCCCGGGACAGGGTTTCGACGAGCAGTACTTC
TRBV12-5	few	TRBJ2-3	-	CASGERESTDTQYF	TGTGCTAGTGGGGAACGGGAGTCCACAGATACGCAGTATTTT
TRBV14	-	TRBJ2-3	-	CASSQVRGTFTDTQYF	TGTGCCAGCAGCCAAGTCCGGGGTACTTTCACAGATACGCAGTATTTT
TRBV7-2	-	TRBJ2-6	-	CASSLGSAGANVLTF	TGTGCCAGCAGCCTGGGGAGTGCTGGGGCCAACGTCCTGACTTTC
TRBV6-6	-	TRBJ2-7	TRBD2	CASSPGTTTYEQYF	TGTGCCAGCAGTCCCGGGACTACGACCTACGAGCAGTACTTC
TRBV19	-	TRBJ2-1	TRBD2	CASSIMTSGGGNEQFF	TGTGCCAGTAGTATTATGACTAGCGGGGGAGGCAATGAGCAGTTCTTC
TRBV10-3	once	TRBJ2-1	TRBD2	CAIRDPGFLAGVSYNEQFF	TGTGCCATCAGGGACCCAGGGTTCCTAGCGGGAGTGTCGTACAATGAGCAGTTCTTC
TRBV2	-	TRBJ1-5	TRBD1	CASSDGRGLSQPQHF	TGTGCCAGCAGTGACGGCAGGGGGCTTTCTCAGCCCCAGCATTTT
TRBV29-1	-	TRBJ2-1	-	CSVDEWGVSTNEQFF	TGCAGCGTTGATGAATGGGGGGTAAGCACCAATGAGCAGTTCTTC
TRBV27	-	TRBJ2-1	TRBD2	CASSLPGGEQFF	TGTGCCAGCAGTTTGCCGGGAGGTGAGCAGTTCTTC
TRBV7-9	-	TRBJ2-1	TRBD1	CASSPTGGDYNEQFF	TGTGCCAGCAGCCCGACAGGGGGCGACTACAATGAGCAGTTCTTC
TRBV19	-	TRBJ1-1	-	CASSHLQGEAFF	TGTGCCAGTAGTCACCTACAGGGCGAAGCTTTCTTT